This T cell receptor (beta chain) is from a study of shared clonotypes between healthy human individuals. A word on this clone: Its antigen is still unknown.

The germline V and J ends were trimmed by 8 bases and 6 bases, with 20 bases remaining between them. CDR1 and CDR2 from the germline V gene are MGHRA and YSYEKL. The CDR3 is made up of 14 amino acids. Notes on the study in general: At large depth, rarefaction still showed sorted-subset sequencing to be incomplete. Donor scarcity curtailed the genetic and exposure-history diversity represented herein.

Libraries were prepared by immunoSEQ multiplex PCR; TCRdb keeps only in-frame clonotypes and omits some of them. Altogether 2 million to 2.5 million clones are present, 80% to 95% being singletons, with the ten largest covering 0.39%. Sequencing was done on a sample of naive CD4+ T cells from PBMCs. Subset: CD45RA+ positively selected. V is TRBV4-1 and J is TRBJ2-7; TRBD2 is a possible D gene (6 bases). This clonotype was obtained from a man between 18 and 35 years old in good health. Some clones in this sample may be carry-over from other donors' samples. In nucleotides, the CDR3 is TGCGCCAGCGGGCCATATGACCGGAGGGGCGAGCAGTACTTC. Translation: CASGPYDRRGEQYF.